The rows below give T cell receptor beta chains drawn from one sample of a study of molecular identifiers for immune sequencing clone quantification. A single record per CDR3 protein comes from TCRdb applying MiXCR to the PCR reads. The sample records about 640,000 distinct CDR3 sequences, approximately 20% being singletons. The sequenced sample was naive CD8+ T cells from blood, with Jurkat cell RNA spiked in. These receptors were taken from a human donor in good health. Some libraries in this study had Jurkat cell RNA spiked in. The CDR3 runs from the conserved cysteine through the conserved F or W.

J gene | V gene | CDR3 protein
TRBJ1-6 | TRBV9 | CASSVVGSSPLHF
TRBJ2-7 | TRBV6-1 | CASSVWDRGFYEQYF
TRBJ1-6 | TRBV7-6 | CASSKGRGNSPLHF
TRBJ2-3 | TRBV21-1 | CASSIRQGVDTQYF
TRBJ2-5 | TRBV20-1 | CSARDHPGEGEAQYF
TRBJ2-7 | TRBV4-3 | CASSQGAGRSYEQYF
TRBJ2-3 | TRBV7-9 | CASTPPATSGYSTDTQYF
TRBJ1-5 | TRBV6-6 | CASSYDSGENQPQHF
TRBJ1-1 | TRBV29-1 | CSVTRDRAAFF
TRBJ2-1 | TRBV10-3 | CAISEPLLLLGEQFF
TRBJ2-3 | TRBV15 | CATSPEGFDTQYF
TRBJ2-1 | TRBV29-1 | CSVEESSGRVEQFF
TRBJ2-7 | TRBV13 | CASSLPGAASHEQYF
TRBJ1-5 | TRBV27 | CATGVAGTAIQPQHF
TRBJ2-3 | TRBV30 | CAWSVLFTDTQYF
TRBJ2-1 | TRBV6-6 | CASRYSLEQFF
TRBJ1-4 | TRBV7-9 | CASSLLVTGQRNEKLFF
TRBJ2-7 | TRBV5-8 | CASRSDYEQYF
TRBJ2-7 | TRBV5-4 | CASSTDMNYEQYF
TRBJ2-3 | TRBV9 | CASSELAGAYTDTQYF
TRBJ2-7 | TRBV7-9 | CASSDTPGQGKWEQYF
TRBJ1-5 | TRBV20-1 | CSAVLGDQPQHF
TRBJ2-5 | TRBV11-2 | CASSLEVALPETQYF
TRBJ2-1 | TRBV6-4 | CASSDSRLNERFF
TRBJ1-3 | TRBV4-1 | CASSQAGEAGNTIYF
TRBJ2-3 | TRBV7-9 | CASSLALAGLVTDTQYF
TRBJ1-2 | TRBV4-3 | CASSPGRGDYGYTF
TRBJ2-2 | TRBV28 | CASSLSMSQTGELFF
TRBJ2-1 | TRBV30 | CAWVLLRSSYNEQFF
TRBJ2-1 | TRBV12-3/TRBV12-4 | CASSPYSLAGGGEQFF
TRBJ1-4 | TRBV20-1 | CSARWGDRNEKLFF
TRBJ1-6 | TRBV25-1 | CASVGSSYNSPLHF
TRBJ2-7 | TRBV28 | CASSRGNSYEQYF